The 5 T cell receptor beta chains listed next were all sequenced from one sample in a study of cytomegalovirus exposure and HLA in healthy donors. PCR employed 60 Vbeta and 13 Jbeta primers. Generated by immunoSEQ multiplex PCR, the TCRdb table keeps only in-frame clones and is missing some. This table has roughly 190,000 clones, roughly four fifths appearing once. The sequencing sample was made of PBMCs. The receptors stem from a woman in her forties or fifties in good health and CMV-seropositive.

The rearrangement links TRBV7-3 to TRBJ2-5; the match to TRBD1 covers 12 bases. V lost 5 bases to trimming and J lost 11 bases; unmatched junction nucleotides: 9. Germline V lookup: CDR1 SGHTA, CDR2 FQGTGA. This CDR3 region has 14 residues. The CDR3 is CASSPGTGGREQYF. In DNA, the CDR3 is TGTGCCAGCAGCCCCGGGACAGGGGGCCGGGAGCAGTACTTC.

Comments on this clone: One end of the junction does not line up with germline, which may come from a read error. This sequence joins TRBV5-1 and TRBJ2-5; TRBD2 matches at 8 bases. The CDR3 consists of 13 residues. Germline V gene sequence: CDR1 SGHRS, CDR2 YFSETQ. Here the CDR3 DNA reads TGCGCCGGCAGCTTGAGACTAGCGGAGACCCAGTACTTC. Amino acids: CAGSLRLAETQYF.

Written as DNA, the CDR3 is TGCGCCAGCAGCTTGGAACAGTCAATGAGTACGTTCTTC. Translated: CASSLEQSMSTFF. The chain joins TRBV5-1 to TRBJ2-1; D not certain. Germline V gene sequence: CDR1 SGHRS, CDR2 YFSETQ. The CDR3 length is 13 residues. V was trimmed by 0 bases and J by 15 bases, leaving 16 bases between them.

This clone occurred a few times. CDR3 protein: CASSALAGGRQTQYF. The CDR3 coding sequence is TGTGCCAGCAGTGCTCTAGCGGGGGGGCGTCAGACCCAGTACTTC. The rearrangement links TRBV2 to TRBJ2-5; TRBD2 agrees at 12 bases. V lost 4 bases to trimming and J lost 6 bases; unmatched junction nucleotides: 6. CDR3 length: 15 amino acids. Germline V gene sequence: CDR1 SNHLY, CDR2 FYNNEI. The variable domain in full, with the rest retrieved from reference TRBV2 and TRBJ2-5, is EPEVTQTPSHQVTQMGQEVILRCVPISNHLYFYWYRQILGQKVEFLVSFYNNEISEKSEIFDDQFSVERPDGSNFTLKIRSTKLEDSAMYFCASSALAGGRQTQYFGPGTRLLVL.

The CDR3 region is CASGLSGGTGYGYTF. The CDR3 coding sequence is TGTGCCAGCGGACTTTCGGGAGGGACGGGCTATGGCTACACCTTC. The chain joins TRBV18 to TRBJ1-2, with a possible D match to TRBD1 (5 bases). Germline V gives CDR1 KGHSH, CDR2 LQKENI. There are 15 residues in the CDR3. The V gene lost 8 bases and the J gene lost 4 bases, with 20 bases spanning the gap.